This T cell receptor beta chain comes out of a study of cytomegalovirus exposure and HLA in healthy donors. The PCR contained 60 Vbeta and 13 Jbeta primers. The repertoire was sequenced with immunoSEQ multiplex PCR; TCRdb's copy has only in-frame clones and lacks some. The table includes roughly 190,000 clones, around 85% detected once. Overall study results and limits: CMV serostatus was the sole immune exposure data available.

This clone was counted a single time. Antigen: not known. Germline CDR1 reads MNHNS; CDR2 reads SASEGT. V was pared by 7 bases and J by 5 bases, with 11 bases of the junction left unmatched. This CDR3 is built from 15 residues. The TCR comes from a man between 50 and 59 years old in good health and CMV-seronegative. V gene TRBV6-1 combines with J gene TRBJ2-5; the match to TRBD2 covers 9 bases. Sequencing input: PBMCs. The CDR3 spells CASNSLRGGPETQYF. For the CDR3, the DNA is TGTGCCAGCAACTCCTTGCGGGGGGGCCCGGAGACCCAGTACTTC.